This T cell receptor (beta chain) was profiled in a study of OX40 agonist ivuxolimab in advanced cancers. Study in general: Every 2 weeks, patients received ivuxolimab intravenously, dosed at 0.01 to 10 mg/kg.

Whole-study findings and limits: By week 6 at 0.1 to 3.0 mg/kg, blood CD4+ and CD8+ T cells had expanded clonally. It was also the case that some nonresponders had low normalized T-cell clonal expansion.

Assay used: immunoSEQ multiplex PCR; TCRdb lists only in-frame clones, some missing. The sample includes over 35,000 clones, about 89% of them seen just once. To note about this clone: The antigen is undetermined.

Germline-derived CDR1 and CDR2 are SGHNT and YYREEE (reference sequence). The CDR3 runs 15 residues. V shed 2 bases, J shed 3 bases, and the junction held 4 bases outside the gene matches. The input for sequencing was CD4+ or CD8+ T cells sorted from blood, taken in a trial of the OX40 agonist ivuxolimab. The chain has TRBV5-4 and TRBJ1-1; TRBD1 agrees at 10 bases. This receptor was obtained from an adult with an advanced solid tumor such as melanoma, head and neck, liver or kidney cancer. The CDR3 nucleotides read TGTGCCAGCAGCTTACCGGGACAGGGGTACACTGAAGCTTTCTTT. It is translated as CASSLPGQGYTEAFF.